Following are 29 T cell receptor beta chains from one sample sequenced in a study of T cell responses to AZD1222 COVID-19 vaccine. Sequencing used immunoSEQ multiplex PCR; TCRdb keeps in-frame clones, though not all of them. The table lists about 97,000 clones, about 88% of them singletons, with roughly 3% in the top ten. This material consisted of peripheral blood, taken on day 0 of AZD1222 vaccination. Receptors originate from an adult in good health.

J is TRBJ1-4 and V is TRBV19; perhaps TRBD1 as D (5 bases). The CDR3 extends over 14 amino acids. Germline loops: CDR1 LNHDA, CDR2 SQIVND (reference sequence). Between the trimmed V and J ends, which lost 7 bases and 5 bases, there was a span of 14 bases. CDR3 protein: CASIPRGRNEKLFF. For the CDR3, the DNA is TGTGCCAGTATCCCTCGGGGGAGAAATGAAAAACTGTTTTTT.

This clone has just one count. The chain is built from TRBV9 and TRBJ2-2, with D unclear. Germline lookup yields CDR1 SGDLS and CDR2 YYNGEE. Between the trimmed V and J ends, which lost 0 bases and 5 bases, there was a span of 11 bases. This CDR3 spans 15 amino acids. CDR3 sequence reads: CASSVVQGLTGELFF. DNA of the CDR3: TGTGCCAGCAGCGTAGTTCAAGGGCTAACCGGGGAGCTGTTTTTT.

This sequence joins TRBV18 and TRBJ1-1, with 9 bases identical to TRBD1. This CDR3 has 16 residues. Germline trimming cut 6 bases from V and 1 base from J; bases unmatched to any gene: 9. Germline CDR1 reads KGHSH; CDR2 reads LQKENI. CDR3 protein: CASSQTGGDTNTEAFF. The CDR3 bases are TGTGCCAGCTCGCAGACAGGGGGTGATACGAACACTGAAGCTTTCTTT.

CDR3 DNA sequence: TGTGCTAGTGGAATAGCGGGGGGGAGAAATGAGCAGTTCTTC. Translation gives CASGIAGGRNEQFF. The chain is built from TRBV12-5 and TRBJ2-1, with TRBD2 matching over 11 bases. V lost 6 bases to trimming and J lost 7 bases; unmatched junction nucleotides: 5. Germline CDR1 reads LGHNT; CDR2 reads FRNRAP. CDR3 length equals 14 residues.

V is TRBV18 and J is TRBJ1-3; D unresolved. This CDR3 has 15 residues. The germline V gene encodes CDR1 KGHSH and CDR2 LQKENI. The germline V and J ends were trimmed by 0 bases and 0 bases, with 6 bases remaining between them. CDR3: CASSPPGGSGNTIYF. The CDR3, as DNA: TGTGCCAGCTCACCACCTGGAGGCTCTGGAAACACCATATATTTT.

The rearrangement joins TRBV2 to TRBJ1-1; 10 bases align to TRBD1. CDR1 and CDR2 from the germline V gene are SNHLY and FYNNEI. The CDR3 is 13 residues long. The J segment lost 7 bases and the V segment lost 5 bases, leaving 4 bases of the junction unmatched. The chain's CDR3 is CASSWDRGIEAFF. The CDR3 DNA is TGTGCCAGCAGTTGGGACAGGGGTATTGAAGCTTTCTTT. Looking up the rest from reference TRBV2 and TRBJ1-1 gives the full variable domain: EPEVTQTPSHQVTQMGQEVILRCVPISNHLYFYWYRQILGQKVEFLVSFYNNEISEKSEIFDDQFSVERPDGSNFTLKIRSTKLEDSAMYFCASSWDRGIEAFFGQGTRLTVV.

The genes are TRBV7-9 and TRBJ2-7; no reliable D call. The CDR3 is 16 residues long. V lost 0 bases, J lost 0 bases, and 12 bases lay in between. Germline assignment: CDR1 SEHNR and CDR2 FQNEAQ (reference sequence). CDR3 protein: CASSLAPTPSSYEQYF. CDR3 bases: TGTGCCAGCAGCTTAGCCCCGACCCCCAGCTCCTACGAGCAGTACTTC.

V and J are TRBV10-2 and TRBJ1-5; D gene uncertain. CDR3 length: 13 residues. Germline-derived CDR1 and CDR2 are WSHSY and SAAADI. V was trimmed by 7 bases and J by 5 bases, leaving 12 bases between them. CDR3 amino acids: CASKRARDQPQHF. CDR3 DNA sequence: TGCGCCAGCAAACGTGCTAGGGATCAGCCCCAGCATTTT.

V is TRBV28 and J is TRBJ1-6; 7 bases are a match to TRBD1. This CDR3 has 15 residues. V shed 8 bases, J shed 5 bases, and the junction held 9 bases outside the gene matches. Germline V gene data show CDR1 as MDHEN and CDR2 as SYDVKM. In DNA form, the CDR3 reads TGTGCCAGCGCACCACCGGGACAGCATAATTCACCCCTCCACTTT. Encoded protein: CASAPPGQHNSPLHF. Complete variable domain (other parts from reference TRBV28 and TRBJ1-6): DVKVTQSSRYLVKRTGEKVFLECVQDMDHENMFWYRQDPGLGLRLIYFSYDVKMKEKGDIPEGYSVSREKKERFSLILESASTNQTSMYLCASAPPGQHNSPLHFGNGTRLTVT.

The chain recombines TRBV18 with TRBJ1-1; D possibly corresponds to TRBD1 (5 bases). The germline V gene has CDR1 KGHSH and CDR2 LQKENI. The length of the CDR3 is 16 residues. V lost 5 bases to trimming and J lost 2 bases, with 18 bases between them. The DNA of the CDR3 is TGTGCCAGCTCATCGATCGGGGGTGAGGGTAACACTGAAGCTTTCTTT. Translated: CASSSIGGEGNTEAFF.

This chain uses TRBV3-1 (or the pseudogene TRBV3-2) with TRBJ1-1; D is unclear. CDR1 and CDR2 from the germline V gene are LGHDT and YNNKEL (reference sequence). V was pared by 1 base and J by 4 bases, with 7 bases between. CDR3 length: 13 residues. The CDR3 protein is CASSQAHGTEAFF. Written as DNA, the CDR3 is TGTGCCAGCAGCCAAGCTCACGGCACTGAAGCTTTCTTT.

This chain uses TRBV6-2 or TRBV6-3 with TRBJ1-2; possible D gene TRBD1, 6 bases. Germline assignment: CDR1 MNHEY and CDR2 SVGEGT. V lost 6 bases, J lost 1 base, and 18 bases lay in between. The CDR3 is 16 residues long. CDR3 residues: CASSRDTGDFNYGYTF. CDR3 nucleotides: TGTGCCAGCAGCAGGGACACAGGAGACTTTAACTATGGCTACACCTTC.

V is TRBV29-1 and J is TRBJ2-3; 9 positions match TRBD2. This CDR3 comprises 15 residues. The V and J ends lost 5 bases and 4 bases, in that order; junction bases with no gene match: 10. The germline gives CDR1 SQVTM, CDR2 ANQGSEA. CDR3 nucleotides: TGCAGCGTTAGCGGGGGGTCACTCAGGGCAGATACGCAGTATTTT. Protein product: CSVSGGSLRADTQYF.

For the CDR3, the DNA is TGCAGCGCTGCTCGGGGCTTCACTGAAGCTTTCTTT. Translated, it gives CSAARGFTEAFF. V is TRBV29-1 and J is TRBJ1-1, with D possibly being TRBD1 (5 bases). The length of the CDR3 is 12 residues. V lost 7 bases and J 4 bases, leaving 13 bases between the germline ends. Per germline, CDR1 SQVTM and CDR2 ANQGSEA.

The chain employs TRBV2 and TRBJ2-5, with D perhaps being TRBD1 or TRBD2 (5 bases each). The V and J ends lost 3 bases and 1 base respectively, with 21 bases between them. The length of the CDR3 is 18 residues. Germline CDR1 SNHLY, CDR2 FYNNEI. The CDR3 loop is CASSEWQGGGLLQETQYF. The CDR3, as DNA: TGTGCCAGCAGTGAGTGGCAGGGTGGGGGATTACTCCAAGAGACCCAGTACTTC. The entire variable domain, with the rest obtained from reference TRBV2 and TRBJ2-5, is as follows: EPEVTQTPSHQVTQMGQEVILRCVPISNHLYFYWYRQILGQKVEFLVSFYNNEISEKSEIFDDQFSVERPDGSNFTLKIRSTKLEDSAMYFCASSEWQGGGLLQETQYFGPGTRLLVL.

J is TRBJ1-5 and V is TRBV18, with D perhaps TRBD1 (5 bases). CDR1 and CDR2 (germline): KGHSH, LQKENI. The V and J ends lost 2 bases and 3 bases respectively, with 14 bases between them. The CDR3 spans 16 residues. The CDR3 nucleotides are TGTGCCAGCTCACCAGTGGGCAGGGAGACCAATCAGCCCCAGCATTTT. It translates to CASSPVGRETNQPQHF.

The CDR3 loop reads CASSRDTSYEQYF. CDR3 bases: TGTGCCAGCAGTCGGGACACCTCCTACGAGCAGTACTTC. The chain is built from TRBV6-5 and TRBJ2-7, with a possible D match to TRBD1 (6 bases). Germline CDR1 is MNHEY and CDR2 is SVGAGI. The CDR3 length is 13 residues. V gave up 5 bases and J gave up 0 bases, with 8 bases separating them.

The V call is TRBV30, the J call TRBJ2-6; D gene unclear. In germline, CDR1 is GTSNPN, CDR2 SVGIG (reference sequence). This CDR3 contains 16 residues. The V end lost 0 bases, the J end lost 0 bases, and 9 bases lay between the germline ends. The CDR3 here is CAWSVLGLSGANVLTF. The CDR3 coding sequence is TGTGCCTGGAGTGTACTCGGTCTCTCTGGGGCCAACGTCCTGACTTTC.

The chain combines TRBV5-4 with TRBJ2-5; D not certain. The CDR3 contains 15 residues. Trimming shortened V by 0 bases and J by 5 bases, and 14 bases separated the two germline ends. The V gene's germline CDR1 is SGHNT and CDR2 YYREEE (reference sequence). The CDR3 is CASSLGWGNDETQYF. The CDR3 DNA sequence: TGTGCCAGCAGCTTGGGGTGGGGAAATGATGAGACCCAGTACTTC.

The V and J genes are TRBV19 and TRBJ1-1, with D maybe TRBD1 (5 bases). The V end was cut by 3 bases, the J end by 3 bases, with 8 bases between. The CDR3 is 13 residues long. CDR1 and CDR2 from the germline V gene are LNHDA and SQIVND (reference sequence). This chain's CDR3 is CASSIVRDTEAFF. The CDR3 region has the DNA TGTGCCAGTAGTATTGTCAGGGACACTGAAGCTTTCTTT.

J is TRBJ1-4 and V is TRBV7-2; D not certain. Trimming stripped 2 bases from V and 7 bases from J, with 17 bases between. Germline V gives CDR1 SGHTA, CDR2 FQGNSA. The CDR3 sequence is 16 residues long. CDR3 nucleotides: TGTGCCAGCAGCTTATCTATTCGGGTTAACGGTGAAAAACTGTTTTTT. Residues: CASSLSIRVNGEKLFF.

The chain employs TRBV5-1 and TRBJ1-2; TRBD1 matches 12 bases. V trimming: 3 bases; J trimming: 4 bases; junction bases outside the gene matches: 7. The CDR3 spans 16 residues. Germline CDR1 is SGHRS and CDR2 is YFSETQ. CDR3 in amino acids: CASSSFGGQGAYGYTF. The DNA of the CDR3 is TGCGCCAGCAGCTCCTTCGGGGGACAGGGGGCCTATGGCTACACCTTC.

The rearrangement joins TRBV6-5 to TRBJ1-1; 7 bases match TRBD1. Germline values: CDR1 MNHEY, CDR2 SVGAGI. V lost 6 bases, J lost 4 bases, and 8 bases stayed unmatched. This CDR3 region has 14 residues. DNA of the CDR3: TGTGCCAGCAGCCCGGGGACAGCCTCCACTGAAGCTTTCTTT. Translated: CASSPGTASTEAFF.

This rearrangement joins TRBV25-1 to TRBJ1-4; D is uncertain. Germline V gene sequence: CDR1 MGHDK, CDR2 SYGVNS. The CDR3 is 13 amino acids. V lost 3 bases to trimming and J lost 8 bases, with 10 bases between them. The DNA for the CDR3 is TGTGCCAGCAGTGACGGCCCCAGCGAAAAACTGTTTTTT. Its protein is CASSDGPSEKLFF.

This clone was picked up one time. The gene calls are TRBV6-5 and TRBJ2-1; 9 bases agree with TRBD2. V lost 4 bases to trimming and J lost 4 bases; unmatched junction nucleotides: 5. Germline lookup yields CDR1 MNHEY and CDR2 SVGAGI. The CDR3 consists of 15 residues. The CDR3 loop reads CASSSAGGGYNEQFF. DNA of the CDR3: TGTGCCAGCAGTTCCGCGGGGGGGGGTTACAATGAGCAGTTCTTC.

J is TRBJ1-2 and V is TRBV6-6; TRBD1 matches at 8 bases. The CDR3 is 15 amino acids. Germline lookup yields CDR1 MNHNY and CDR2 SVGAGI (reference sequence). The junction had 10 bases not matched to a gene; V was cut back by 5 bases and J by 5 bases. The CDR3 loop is CASSLLKTGDYGYTF. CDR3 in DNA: TGTGCCAGCAGTCTATTAAAGACAGGGGATTATGGCTACACCTTC.

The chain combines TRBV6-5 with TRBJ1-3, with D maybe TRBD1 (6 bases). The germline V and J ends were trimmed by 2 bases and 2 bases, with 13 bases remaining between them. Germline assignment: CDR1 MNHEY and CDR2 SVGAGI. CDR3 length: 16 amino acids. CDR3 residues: CASSYAGQGPGNTIYF. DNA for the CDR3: TGTGCCAGCAGTTACGCGGGTCAGGGGCCTGGAAACACCATATATTTT.

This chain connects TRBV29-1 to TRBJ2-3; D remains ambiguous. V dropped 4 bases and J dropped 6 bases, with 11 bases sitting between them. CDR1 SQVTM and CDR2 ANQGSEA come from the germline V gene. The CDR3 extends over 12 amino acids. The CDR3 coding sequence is TGCAGCGTTGGGCAGAACGCGGATACGCAGTATTTT. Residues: CSVGQNADTQYF.

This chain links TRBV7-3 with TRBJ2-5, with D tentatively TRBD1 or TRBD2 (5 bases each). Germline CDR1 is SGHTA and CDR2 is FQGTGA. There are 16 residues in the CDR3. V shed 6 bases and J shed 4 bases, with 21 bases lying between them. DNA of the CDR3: TGTGCCAGCAGTTTGAGGGGCAGGGTCGTTGGAGAGACCCAGTACTTC. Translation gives CASSLRGRVVGETQYF.